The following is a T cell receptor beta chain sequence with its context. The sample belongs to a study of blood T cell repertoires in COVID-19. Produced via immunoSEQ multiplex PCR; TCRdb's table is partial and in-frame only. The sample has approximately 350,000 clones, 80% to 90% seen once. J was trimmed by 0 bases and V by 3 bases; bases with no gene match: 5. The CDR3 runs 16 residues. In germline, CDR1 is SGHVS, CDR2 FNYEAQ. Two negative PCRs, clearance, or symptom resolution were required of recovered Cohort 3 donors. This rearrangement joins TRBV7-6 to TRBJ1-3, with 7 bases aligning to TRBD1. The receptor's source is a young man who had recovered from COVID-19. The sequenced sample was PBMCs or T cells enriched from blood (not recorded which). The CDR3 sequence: CASSFGTGDSGNTIYF. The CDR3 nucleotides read TGTGCCAGCAGCTTTGGAACAGGGGACTCTGGAAACACCATATATTTT.